Following are 22 T cell receptor beta chains from one sample sequenced in a study of T-cell memory formation after mild COVID-19. TCRdb recomputed calls from the 5' RACE reads with MiXCR, one row per CDR3 protein. Of about half a million distinct CDR3 sequences in the sample, around a sixth were seen once. The specimen was PBMCs or a T cell subset sorted from them (not recorded which). Every receptor here comes from an adult woman who had mild COVID-19 (a few samples of this study predate the infection). Cell type and time point are not known.

This clonotype came up many times. The V call is TRBV7-6, the J call TRBJ2-1; 7 bases fit TRBD1. V was clipped by 6 bases and J by 6 bases; unmatched bases: 5. The CDR3 sequence is 13 residues long. Germline CDR1 reads SGHVS; CDR2 reads FNYEAQ. Here the CDR3 DNA reads TGTGCCAGCAGGGCAGGGGGTATCAATGAGCAGTTCTTC. It specifies CASRAGGINEQFF.

This clonotype was seen more than once but under ten times. This sequence joins TRBV11-2 and TRBJ2-1; D unresolved. The germline gives CDR1 SGHAT, CDR2 FQNNGV. CDR3 size: 11 residues. V was cut by 2 bases and J by 9 bases, with 5 bases left in between. CDR3 nucleotides: TGTGCCAGCAGCTTATTCGGTGAGCAGTTCTTC. Protein: CASSLFGEQFF.

This clonotype was seen more than once but under ten times. This chain links TRBV12-3 or TRBV12-4 with TRBJ1-1, with D unresolved. The CDR3 has 15 residues. V gave up 5 bases and J gave up 4 bases, with 17 bases separating them. The CDR3 DNA sequence: TGTGCCAGCAGTCCCCGTCTCCTCGTCGGCACTGAAGCTTTCTTT. The encoded protein is CASSPRLLVGTEAFF.

The V gene is TRBV7-9, the J gene TRBJ1-2; 9 nucleotides line up with TRBD1. The CDR3 is 15 amino acids. In germline, CDR1 is SEHNR, CDR2 FQNEAQ (reference sequence). With 1 base clipped from V and 7 bases from J, the junction kept 7 bases outside the gene matches. The CDR3 coding sequence is TGTGCCAGCAGCTTAGGCTACAGGGGGCAGTTTGGCTACACCTTC. Translating gives CASSLGYRGQFGYTF. The complete variable domain, with remaining parts taken from reference TRBV7-9 and TRBJ1-2, reads DTGVSQNPRHKITKRGQNVTFRCDPISEHNRLYWYRQTLGQGPEFLTYFQNEAQLEKSRLLSDRFSAERPKGSFSTLEIQRTEQGDSAMYLCASSLGYRGQFGYTFGSGTRLTVV.

This chain links TRBV29-1 with TRBJ2-6; maybe TRBD2 (5 bases). CDR1 is SQVTM and CDR2 is ANQGSEA in the germline V gene. The CDR3 is made up of 17 amino acids. V lost 2 bases and J lost 0, with 14 bases in between. The CDR3 sequence: CSVETHPAGSGANVLTF. CDR3 bases: TGCAGCGTTGAAACTCACCCTGCGGGCTCTGGGGCCAACGTCCTGACTTTC. The variable domain in full, completed from reference TRBV29-1 and TRBJ2-6, reads SAVISQKPSRDICQRGTSLTIQCQVDSQVTMMFWYRQQPGQSLTLIATANQGSEATYESGFVIDKFPISRPNLTFSTLTVSNMSPEDSSIYLCSVETHPAGSGANVLTFGAGSRLTVL.

The chain carries TRBV12-3 or TRBV12-4 and TRBJ1-4; TRBD1 matches 12 bases. The V segment lost 5 bases and the J segment 7 bases; nucleotides outside the gene matches: 14. The CDR3 is made up of 18 amino acids. CDR3 sequence: CASSKRWDRGPRGEKLFF. The DNA for the CDR3 is TGTGCCAGCAGTAAACGGTGGGACAGGGGGCCTCGTGGTGAAAAACTGTTTTTT.

CDR3 protein: CASSLDLRTPEAYEQYF. CDR3 sequence (DNA): TGCGCCAGCAGCTTGGATTTGCGGACGCCGGAGGCCTACGAGCAGTACTTC. The chain carries TRBV5-1 and TRBJ2-7, with D maybe TRBD2 (5 bases). This CDR3 contains 17 residues. Germline CDR1 is SGHRS and CDR2 is YFSETQ. The germline V and J ends were trimmed by 0 bases and 2 bases, with 18 bases remaining between them.

This clonotype was found many times. This CDR3 reads CASSLIFGMREESDTQYF. The CDR3, as DNA: TGTGCCAGCAGCTTAATTTTCGGCATGCGGGAGGAAAGTGATACGCAGTATTTT. The chain links TRBV7-9 to TRBJ2-3, with 8 bases that match TRBD2. This CDR3 contains 18 residues. J gave up 6 bases and V 2 bases, and 16 bases lay outside the gene matches. CDR1 SEHNR and CDR2 FQNEAQ come from the germline V gene (reference sequence).

The rearrangement joins TRBV12-3 or TRBV12-4 to TRBJ1-4, with D unresolved. The V and J ends lost 3 bases and 7 bases respectively, with 12 bases between them. This CDR3 has 14 amino acids. CDR3: CASSLWDRSEKLFF. The CDR3 DNA is TGTGCCAGCAGTTTGTGGGATAGAAGTGAAAAACTGTTTTTT.

This clonotype has a count of ten or more. The genes are TRBV7-2 and TRBJ2-7; 7 nucleotides agree with TRBD2. V was pared by 5 bases and J by 4 bases, with 8 bases of the junction left unmatched. The CDR3 runs 14 residues. Germline assignment: CDR1 SGHTA and CDR2 FQGNSA. This CDR3 is CASSLTGGRYEQYF. The CDR3 bases are TGTGCCAGCAGCCTCACGGGAGGTCGATACGAGCAGTACTTC.

The rearrangement uses TRBV12-3 or TRBV12-4 and TRBJ1-1, with D hard to call. V lost 3 bases to trimming and J lost 4 bases, with 9 bases between them. The CDR3 runs to 13 residues. The CDR3 DNA reads TGTGCCAGCAGTTTTGGGGAGACCACTGAAGCTTTCTTT. Translation gives CASSFGETTEAFF.

This rearrangement joins TRBV4-1 to TRBJ2-3; D gene unclear. CDR3 length: 15 residues. Trimming took 0 bases from V and 2 from J, leaving 9 bases between them. CDR1 and CDR2 from the germline V gene are MGHRA and YSYEKL. The CDR3 protein is CASSQDISSTDTQYF. In DNA, the CDR3 is TGCGCCAGCAGCCAAGATATAAGTTCCACAGATACGCAGTATTTT.

V usage is TRBV5-6 and J usage is TRBJ2-3; the D call may be TRBD1 or TRBD2 (5 bases each). Germline assignment: CDR1 SGHDT and CDR2 YYEEEE. The V end lost 1 base, the J end lost 5 bases, and 11 bases lay between the germline ends. CDR3 length: 14 residues. CDR3 DNA: TGTGCCAGCAGCTTGTTGGGACCGGGAGATACGCAGTATTTT. Residues: CASSLLGPGDTQYF.

The chain uses TRBV2 and TRBJ1-6; D perhaps matches TRBD1 (5 bases). The CDR3 loop spans 16 amino acids. V lost 1 base to trimming and J lost 9 bases, with 16 bases between them. Germline values: CDR1 SNHLY, CDR2 FYNNEI. CDR3 bases: TGTGCCAGCAGTGAAGAGTCAGGGAAACTGGGTTCACCCCTCCACTTT. As protein: CASSEESGKLGSPLHF.

This clonotype was seen a handful of times. The rearrangement joins TRBV7-2 to TRBJ2-7; unclear D gene. Germline-derived CDR1 and CDR2 are SGHTA and FQGNSA. This CDR3 has 15 amino acids. The ends were cut back, 1 base at V and 3 bases at J, with 13 bases in the middle. The CDR3 spells CASSLVNGWNYEQYF. The DNA for the CDR3 is TGTGCCAGCAGCTTAGTGAACGGATGGAACTACGAGCAGTACTTC.

This clonotype has just a few counts. This rearrangement joins TRBV20-1 to TRBJ2-1; either TRBD1 or TRBD2 may fit D (6 bases each). The CDR3 runs 15 residues. CDR1 and CDR2 (germline): DFQATT, SNEGSKA (reference sequence). V lost 0 bases to trimming and J lost 7 bases, with 16 bases between them. The CDR3: CSARDDGGLKNEQFF. CDR3 DNA sequence: TGCAGTGCTAGAGATGACGGGGGCTTGAAGAATGAGCAGTTCTTC.

The rearrangement uses TRBV5-5 and TRBJ2-5; 13 positions agree with TRBD2. The length of the CDR3 is 18 residues. V lost 2 bases, J lost 1 base, and 8 bases stayed unmatched. From germline, CDR1 is SGHKS and CDR2 YYEKEE (reference sequence). The DNA for the CDR3 is TGTGCCAGCAGCTTTAGGACTAGCGGGGGCCGACTCCAAGAGACCCAGTACTTC. It is translated as CASSFRTSGGRLQETQYF. The full variable domain, with the rest looked up from reference TRBV5-5 and TRBJ2-5, is DAGVTQSPTHLIKTRGQQVTLRCSPISGHKSVSWYQQVLGQGPQFIFQYYEKEERGRGNFPDRFSARQFPNYSSELNVNALLLGDSALYLCASSFRTSGGRLQETQYFGPGTRLLVL.

This clonotype was recorded a few times. The gene calls are TRBV30 and TRBJ1-2; D might be TRBD1 (5 bases). The CDR3 spans 14 residues. Germline CDR1 and CDR2: GTSNPN and SVGIG (reference sequence). V lost 3 bases, J lost 4 bases, and 15 bases lay in between. The CDR3 bases are TGTGCCTGGAGCCCCCCGACAGAGACCTATGGCTACACCTTC. As protein: CAWSPPTETYGYTF.

The chain uses TRBV23-1 and TRBJ2-1; 10 bases align to TRBD2. TRBV23-1 is identified as an open reading frame with a role that is uncertain. The CDR3 sequence is 20 residues long. The V gene end was trimmed by 7 bases and the J gene end by 7 bases; junction bases not matched to a gene: 25. CDR3 in DNA: TGCGCCAGCACCAACAAGCCGGGGCGCCTAGCGGGAGCTCTTACAAATGAGCAGTTCTTC. It translates to CASTNKPGRLAGALTNEQFF.

The genes are TRBV29-1 and TRBJ1-4; 10 bases agree with TRBD1. The CDR3 extends over 17 amino acids. CDR1 SQVTM and CDR2 ANQGSEA come from the germline V gene. V dropped 6 bases and J dropped 0; count of bases not matched to a gene: 10. CDR3: CSVAGTGEYATNEKLFF. CDR3 DNA: TGCAGCGTAGCCGGGACAGGGGAATATGCAACTAATGAAAAACTGTTTTTT. The whole variable domain, remainder taken from reference TRBV29-1 and TRBJ1-4, is SAVISQKPSRDICQRGTSLTIQCQVDSQVTMMFWYRQQPGQSLTLIATANQGSEATYESGFVIDKFPISRPNLTFSTLTVSNMSPEDSSIYLCSVAGTGEYATNEKLFFGSGTQLSVL.

The V and J genes are TRBV28 and TRBJ1-2; 7 bases map to TRBD1. Germline V lookup: CDR1 MDHEN, CDR2 SYDVKM. This CDR3 spans 16 amino acids. Trimming removed 5 bases from V and 4 bases from J; junction bases left unmatched: 13. The CDR3 DNA reads TGTGCCAGCAGTGCTAGTCTACAGGGGAGATTCTATGGCTACACCTTC. It encodes CASSASLQGRFYGYTF.

The chain combines TRBV18 with TRBJ2-5, with D maybe TRBD1 (6 bases). This CDR3 is built from 14 residues. Trimming removed 5 bases at V and 2 bases at J, with 12 bases between. From germline, CDR1 is KGHSH and CDR2 LQKENI. Here the CDR3 DNA reads TGTGCCAGCTCAACCGGGACAATTCAAGAGACCCAGTACTTC. Encoded protein: CASSTGTIQETQYF.